This entry lists 16 T cell receptor beta chains sequenced from one sample in a study of T-cell reconstitution after alpha-beta-depleted transplantation in children. Molecular barcoding with unique molecular identifiers was used for the TCRbeta library. TCRdb processed the PCR reads anew with MiXCR; each CDR3 protein has one entry. The sample has 700,000 to 950,000 distinct CDR3 sequences, under 20% seen once. The sequencing used PBMCs, mostly from graft donor cells, collected 360 days after TCRalphabeta/CD19-depleted stem cell transplant. Receptors were obtained from a male patient younger than 18 who had a stem cell transplant for acute lymphoblastic leukemia, so the T cells may come from the graft donor.

Of note for this clonotype: A junction end diverges from the germline sequence, so it may reflect a read error. The V gene is TRBV7-1, the J gene TRBJ2-1, with D possibly matching TRBD1 (6 bases). TRBV7-1 is an ORF for which the function is uncertain. CDR3 length: 15 residues. CDR3 coding DNA: TGTGCCGGCAGCTCCGGGACAATGCCTTACAATGAGCAGTTCTTC. It specifies CAGSSGTMPYNEQFF.

This chain connects TRBV7-9 to TRBJ2-6, with a weak D call TRBD2 (5 bases). Trimming stripped 4 bases from V and 0 bases from J, with 7 bases between. The CDR3 covers 15 residues. Germline V gene lookup returns CDR1 SEHNR and CDR2 FQNEAQ (reference sequence). This CDR3 reads CASSSLASGANVLTF. The CDR3 coding sequence is TGTGCCAGCAGCTCCCTAGCCTCTGGGGCCAACGTCCTGACTTTC.

The CDR3 DNA follows: TGCGCCAGCAGCTTGGCGGGTTACTCCACCGGGGAGCTGTTTTTT. Amino acids: CASSLAGYSTGELFF. V and J are TRBV5-1 and TRBJ2-2; D is undetermined. This CDR3 region has 15 residues. Trimming removed 0 bases at V and 4 bases at J, with 10 bases between. Germline V lookup: CDR1 SGHRS, CDR2 YFSETQ.

CDR3 in amino acids: CASSQPLGERSSNQPQHF. The CDR3 bases are TGCGCCAGCAGCCAACCCCTTGGAGAGAGGTCGAGCAATCAGCCCCAGCATTTT. The V and J genes are TRBV4-1 and TRBJ1-5; no firm D call. This CDR3 spans 18 amino acids. The V end lost 2 bases, the J end lost 1 base, and 18 bases lay between the germline ends. The germline V gene has CDR1 MGHRA and CDR2 YSYEKL.

This chain uses TRBV3-1 with TRBJ1-1, with D perhaps TRBD1 (5 bases). Trimming took off 8 bases at V and 7 bases at J, with 17 bases between the two ends. The CDR3 has 13 residues. From germline, CDR1 is LGHDT and CDR2 YNNKEL (reference sequence). CDR3 DNA: TGTGCCAGCGCCCAAGTCGCGGGGGGTGAAGCTTTCTTT. Amino acids: CASAQVAGGEAFF.

This clonotype has more than one count but fewer than ten. The chain is built from TRBV7-8 and TRBJ2-1; no firm D call. The V end lost 5 bases, the J end lost 9 bases, and 23 bases lay between the germline ends. Germline loops: CDR1 SGHVS, CDR2 FQNEAQ. This CDR3 spans 16 amino acids. The CDR3 here is CASSQTWLLNIGEQFF. The CDR3 DNA reads TGTGCCAGCAGCCAAACGTGGCTGCTAAACATTGGTGAGCAGTTCTTC. Filled out from reference TRBV7-8 and TRBJ2-1, the complete variable domain reads GAGVSQSPRYKVAKRGQDVALRCDPISGHVSLFWYQQALGQGPEFLTYFQNEAQLDKSGLPSDRFFAERPEGSVSTLKIQRTQQEDSAVYLCASSQTWLLNIGEQFFGPGTRLTVL.

This clonotype was seen repeatedly, ten times or more. The CDR3 protein is CASSSQEVPGANVLTF. The CDR3 DNA is TGCGCCAGCAGCTCACAGGAAGTTCCTGGGGCCAACGTCCTGACTTTC. The rearrangement uses TRBV5-1 and TRBJ2-6; perhaps TRBD1 as D (5 bases). Germline assignment: CDR1 SGHRS and CDR2 YFSETQ. The V gene lost 3 bases and the J gene lost 2 bases, with 12 bases spanning the gap. The CDR3 runs to 16 residues.

The table lists this clonotype with a few counts. The rearrangement links TRBV29-1 to TRBJ1-2; 7 bases map to TRBD1. CDR3 length equals 14 residues. Looked up from germline, CDR1 is SQVTM and CDR2 is ANQGSEA. J lost 4 bases, V lost 7 bases, and 12 bases had no gene match. The CDR3 sequence: CSALPFRGTYGYTF. The DNA of the CDR3 is TGCAGCGCCCTCCCCTTCAGGGGGACCTATGGCTACACCTTC.

This clonotype was found many times. The V gene is TRBV20-1, the J gene TRBJ2-1, with unresolved D. This CDR3 has 10 residues. V dropped 7 bases and J dropped 5 bases, with 6 bases sitting between them. Germline V gene data show CDR1 as DFQATT and CDR2 as SNEGSKA (reference sequence). The CDR3 DNA follows: TGCAGTGAGGGTAACAATGAGCAGTTCTTC. Residues: CSEGNNEQFF.

The chain joins TRBV5-1 to TRBJ1-2; D is possibly TRBD1 (5 bases). The V gene's germline CDR1 is SGHRS and CDR2 YFSETQ. The germline V and J ends were trimmed by 1 base and 4 bases, with 14 bases remaining between them. The CDR3 covers 15 residues. The CDR3 nucleotides are TGCGCCAGCAGCTTGTCAGGGACCACAAGCTATGGCTACACCTTC. It specifies CASSLSGTTSYGYTF.

This clonotype was recorded many times. The gene calls are TRBV2 and TRBJ2-2, with D tentatively TRBD2 (5 bases). The CDR3 is 18 amino acids. V lost 3 bases to trimming and J lost 1 base, with 18 bases between them. Per germline, CDR1 SNHLY and CDR2 FYNNEI. For the CDR3, the DNA is TGTGCCAGCAGTGAGGGCAGGTGGCGGGTAATGAACACCGGGGAGCTGTTTTTT. Residues: CASSEGRWRVMNTGELFF.

V and J are TRBV7-9 and TRBJ2-7; TRBD1 might be the D (5 bases). The ends were cut back, 6 bases at V and 1 base at J, with 19 bases in the middle. The CDR3 is made up of 16 amino acids. The germline V gene has CDR1 SEHNR and CDR2 FQNEAQ (reference sequence). CDR3 sequence (DNA): TGTGCCAGCAGTCCCCACCAGGGATCCCTTTCCTACGAGCAGTACTTC. Translating it yields CASSPHQGSLSYEQYF. Looking up the rest from reference TRBV7-9 and TRBJ2-7 gives the full variable domain: DTGVSQNPRHKITKRGQNVTFRCDPISEHNRLYWYRQTLGQGPEFLTYFQNEAQLEKSRLLSDRFSAERPKGSFSTLEIQRTEQGDSAMYLCASSPHQGSLSYEQYFGPGTRLTVT.

This clonotype was observed a handful of times. V is TRBV24-1 and J is TRBJ2-3; D is unclear. Trimming pared 3 bases from V and 0 bases from J, leaving 9 bases between. This CDR3 spans 15 amino acids. Germline-derived CDR1 and CDR2 are KGHDR and SFDVKD. This chain's CDR3 is CATSDKGPSTDTQYF. CDR3 in DNA: TGTGCCACCAGTGATAAGGGTCCTAGCACAGATACGCAGTATTTT.

This clonotype was recorded a few times. The V and J genes are TRBV27 and TRBJ2-1, with 9 bases matching TRBD1. This CDR3 region has 16 residues. CDR1 is MNHEY and CDR2 is SMNVEV in the germline V gene (reference sequence). Trimming at V came to 2 bases and at J to 0 bases, leaving 2 bases not matched to a gene. CDR3 protein: CASSLTGGGSYNEQFF. The CDR3 DNA reads as TGTGCCAGCAGTTTAACAGGGGGCGGCTCCTACAATGAGCAGTTCTTC.

The chain is built from TRBV6-4 and TRBJ1-1; the match to TRBD1 covers 9 bases. Germline loops: CDR1 MRHNA, CDR2 SNTAGT. This CDR3 region has 15 residues. V was pared by 6 bases and J by 4 bases, with 9 bases of the junction left unmatched. As DNA, the CDR3 is TGTGCCAGCAGGGCCACAGGGGGCGGTGGCACTGAAGCTTTCTTT. This codes for CASRATGGGGTEAFF.

This clonotype was seen a few times. The gene calls are TRBV5-1 and TRBJ2-2, with 7 bases aligning to TRBD2. The CDR3 has 17 residues. The germline CDR1 and CDR2 sequences are SGHRS and YFSETQ. The V gene end was trimmed by 5 bases and the J gene end by 5 bases; junction bases not matched to a gene: 15. The CDR3 sequence is CASRPSSGLTLTGELFF. CDR3 DNA sequence: TGCGCCAGCAGACCTTCTAGCGGTCTAACACTAACCGGGGAGCTGTTTTTT.